The clone carrying this TCR beta chain was counted at least ten times. Participants were placed into cohorts based on the clinical history they reported. Before being deemed recovered, Cohort 3 donors had two negative PCRs, clearance, or symptom resolution. Libraries were prepared by immunoSEQ multiplex PCR; TCRdb keeps only in-frame clonotypes and omits some of them. The table has roughly 360,000 clones, roughly 87% seen once. This sample is drawn from a study of blood T cell repertoires in COVID-19. Whole-study context: Samples taken during acute and convalescent COVID-19 were collected in the United States, Italy and Spain.

This CDR3 comprises 13 residues. Germline V CDR1 and CDR2: MNHEY, SVGEGT. V was pared by 5 bases and J by 1 base, with 8 bases between. The receptor was isolated from a woman in her 50s who had recovered from COVID-19. The specimen was PBMCs or T cells enriched from blood (not recorded which). This chain connects TRBV6-2 or TRBV6-3 to TRBJ2-5; the D gene is possibly TRBD1 (5 bases). CDR3 sequence (DNA): TGTGCCAGCAGTATTCAGGGCCAAGAGACCCAGTACTTC. It translates to CASSIQGQETQYF.